This T cell receptor (beta chain) was obtained from a study of CXCR3-negative and CXCR3-positive naive CD8 T cells. Overall study findings and caveats: The level of CXCR3 expression partially decreased after cryopreservation; the majority of assays used fresh PBMCs. Memory cells diverged, while naive CXCR3-positive and CXCR3-negative cells had similar TRBV-TRBJ usage.

On this clonotype itself: What it recognizes is unknown.

Every subset of CD8+ T cells was sorted in triplicate at 300,000 or so cells each. The CDR3 runs 16 residues. UMI-labeled 5' RACE yielded the TRB cDNA libraries. TCRdb derives one entry per CDR3 protein from the 5' RACE reads, leaving out DNA. The repertoire table contains 130,000 or so distinct CDR3 sequences. The specimen was naive CXCR3- CD8+ T cells from blood. Subset reported: CD45RO-CCR7+CD27+CD95- naive CD8+ T cells lacking CXCR3 (TNR3-). The chain uses TRBV12-3 or TRBV12-4 and TRBJ1-1; checking the TCRdb D call of TRBD1 is not possible without DNA. The receptor was isolated from a human donor in good health. Some clones in this sample may be carry-over from other donors' samples. This CDR3 is CASTHRDRAMNTEAFF.